This T cell receptor (beta chain) appears in the sequencing data of a study of PD-1 blockade in classical Hodgkin lymphoma. As regards this clone: Its antigen is unidentified.

There are 15 residues in the CDR3. CDR1 SGHAT and CDR2 FQNNGV come from the germline V gene. Trimming at V came to 11 bases and at J to 1 base, leaving 14 bases not matched to a gene. The study's findings and limits: A significant rise in TCR diversity by C4D1 was seen for CD4+ but not CD8+ cells. The baseline diversity of complete responders showed similarity to that of newly diagnosed patients.

The sample's time point: cycle 4 day 1 (C4D1), after more than five weeks of nivolumab. Every patient was affected by relapse after autologous stem cell transplantation, while exposure to brentuximab vedotin was not uniform. Libraries were prepared by immunoSEQ multiplex PCR; TCRdb keeps only in-frame clonotypes and omits some of them. This table has roughly 50,000 clones, roughly 90% appearing once. This chain uses TRBV11-2 with TRBJ2-7; 7 bases align to TRBD1. This TCR came from a human donor with classical Hodgkin lymphoma. The sequencing here drew on peripheral blood mononuclear cells (PBMCs), taken before the fourth cycle of nivolumab. The CDR3 reads CAGKTKPGQSYEQYF. For the CDR3, the DNA is TGTGCCGGCAAAACTAAACCGGGACAGTCCTACGAGCAGTACTTC.